What follows is one TCR beta chain and its context. No antigen is known for it. Trimming cost V 4 bases and J 4 bases; bases outside gene matches: 12. The CDR3 totals 18 residues. Germline V lookup: CDR1 SNHLY, CDR2 FYNNEI. The data belong to a study of regulatory T cells in long-lasting Graves disease. Findings and limits, study-wide: The persistent group shared 2,700 or so public clonotypes, more than the approximately 1,000 shared by new patients.

Indicated time point: newly diagnosed GD, antithyroid drugs for less than 3 months. Researchers made the TCR library from RNA that was extracted from PBMCs. With iRepertoire HTBI primers and Arm-PCR of CDR3 regions, TCR beta libraries were built. One entry per CDR3 protein, called by TCRdb with MiXCR from the multiplex PCR reads. The sample includes approximately 400,000 distinct CDR3 sequences, around 14% of them seen just once. In addition, the sample was reused for a study of T cells in Graves' hyperthyroidism and ophthalmopathy. Per that paper: Patients were excluded because of uncontrolled infection, other autoimmune disease, pregnancy or lactation.

J is TRBJ2-2 and V is TRBV2; 10 nucleotides align to TRBD2. This material consisted of peripheral blood mononuclear cells (PBMCs), taken at new diagnosis, from a patient treated with antithyroid drugs. The TCR sequence derives from a woman aged 30 to 39 with Graves disease. In DNA, the CDR3 is TGTGCCAGCAGTGTGGGGGTCTCCGGGACTAGCGTCACCGGGGAGCTGTTTTTT. Translating gives CASSVGVSGTSVTGELFF.